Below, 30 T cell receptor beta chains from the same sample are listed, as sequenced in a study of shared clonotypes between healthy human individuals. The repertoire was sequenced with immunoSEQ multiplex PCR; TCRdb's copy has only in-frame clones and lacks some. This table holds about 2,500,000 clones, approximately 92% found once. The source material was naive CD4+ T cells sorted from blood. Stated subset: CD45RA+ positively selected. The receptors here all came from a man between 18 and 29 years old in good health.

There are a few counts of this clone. The CDR3: CASSFRTGGESPLHF. Written as DNA, the CDR3 is TGTGCCAGCAGCTTTCGGACAGGGGGCGAATCACCCCTCCACTTT. The gene calls are TRBV7-8 and TRBJ1-6; 11 bases match TRBD1. V was pared by 3 bases and J by 10 bases, with 5 bases of the junction left unmatched. This CDR3 contains 15 residues. From germline, CDR1 is SGHVS and CDR2 FQNEAQ.

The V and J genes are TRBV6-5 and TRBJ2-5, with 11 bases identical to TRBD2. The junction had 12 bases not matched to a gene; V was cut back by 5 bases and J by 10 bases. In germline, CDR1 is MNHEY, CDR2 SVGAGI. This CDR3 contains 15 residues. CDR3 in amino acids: CASSATSGSVRGQYF. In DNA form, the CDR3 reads TGTGCCAGCAGTGCTACTAGCGGGAGTGTGAGGGGCCAGTACTTC.

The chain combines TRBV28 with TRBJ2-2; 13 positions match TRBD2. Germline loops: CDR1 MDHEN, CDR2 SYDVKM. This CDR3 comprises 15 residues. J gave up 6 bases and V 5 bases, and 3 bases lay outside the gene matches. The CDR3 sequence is CASSPGTSGAGELFF. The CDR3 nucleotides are TGTGCCAGCAGTCCCGGGACTAGCGGGGCCGGGGAGCTGTTTTTT.

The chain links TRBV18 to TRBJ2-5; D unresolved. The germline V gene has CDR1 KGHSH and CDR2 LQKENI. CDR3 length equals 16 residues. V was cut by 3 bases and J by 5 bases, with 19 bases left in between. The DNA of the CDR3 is TGTGCCAGCTCACCGAACCCGGTCTCGTCCGGGGAGACCCAGTACTTC. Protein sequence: CASSPNPVSSGETQYF.

The CDR3 DNA sequence: TGTGCCAGCAGTGTGACAGGGTGGGAGCTGTTTTTT. Translating gives CASSVTGWELFF. The rearrangement uses TRBV2 and TRBJ2-2; 7 nucleotides match TRBD1. Trimming took 4 bases from V and 9 from J; bases not matched to a gene: 2. Germline V gene data show CDR1 as SNHLY and CDR2 as FYNNEI. The CDR3 length is 12 residues.

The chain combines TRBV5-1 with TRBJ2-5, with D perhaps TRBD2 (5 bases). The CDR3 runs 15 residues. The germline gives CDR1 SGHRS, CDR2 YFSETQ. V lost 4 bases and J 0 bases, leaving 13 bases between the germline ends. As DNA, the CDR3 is TGCGCCAGCAGCGGCGTACTAGGCAACCAAGAGACCCAGTACTTC. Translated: CASSGVLGNQETQYF.

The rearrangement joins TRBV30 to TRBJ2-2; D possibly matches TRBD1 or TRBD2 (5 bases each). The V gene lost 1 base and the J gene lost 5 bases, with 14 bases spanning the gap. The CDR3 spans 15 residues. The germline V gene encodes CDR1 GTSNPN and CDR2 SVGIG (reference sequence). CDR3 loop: CAWSGPGSRTGELFF. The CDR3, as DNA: TGTGCCTGGAGTGGCCCAGGGAGTCGGACCGGGGAGCTGTTTTTT.

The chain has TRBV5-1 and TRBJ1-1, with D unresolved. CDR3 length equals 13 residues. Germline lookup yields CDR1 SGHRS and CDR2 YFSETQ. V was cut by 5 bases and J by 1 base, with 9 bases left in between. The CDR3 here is CASSFSQNTEAFF. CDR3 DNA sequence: TGCGCCAGCAGTTTTTCGCAGAACACTGAAGCTTTCTTT.

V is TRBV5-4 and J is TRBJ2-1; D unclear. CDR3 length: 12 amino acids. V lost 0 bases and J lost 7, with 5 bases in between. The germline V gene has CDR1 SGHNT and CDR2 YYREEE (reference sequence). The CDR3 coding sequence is TGTGCCAGCAGCTTGGAGTGGAATGAGCAGTTCTTC. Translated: CASSLEWNEQFF.

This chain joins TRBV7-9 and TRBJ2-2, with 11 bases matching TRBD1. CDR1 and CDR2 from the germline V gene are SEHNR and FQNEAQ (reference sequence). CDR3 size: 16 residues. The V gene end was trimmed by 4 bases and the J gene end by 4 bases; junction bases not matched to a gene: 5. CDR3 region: CASSSSGTGGTGELFF. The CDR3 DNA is TGTGCCAGCAGCTCTTCCGGGACAGGGGGCACCGGGGAGCTGTTTTTT.

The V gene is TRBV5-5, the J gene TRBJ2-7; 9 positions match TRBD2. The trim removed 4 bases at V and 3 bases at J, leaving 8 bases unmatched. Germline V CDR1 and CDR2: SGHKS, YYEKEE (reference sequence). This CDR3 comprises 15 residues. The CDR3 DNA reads TGTGCCAGCAGCCGCCAGAGCGGGAGGTTCTACGAGCAGTACTTC. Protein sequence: CASSRQSGRFYEQYF.

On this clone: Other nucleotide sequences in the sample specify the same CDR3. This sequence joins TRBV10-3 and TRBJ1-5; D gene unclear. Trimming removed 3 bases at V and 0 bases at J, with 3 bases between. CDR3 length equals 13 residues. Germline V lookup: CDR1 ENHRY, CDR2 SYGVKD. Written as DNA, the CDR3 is TGTGCCATCAGTGAACTTAGCAATCAGCCCCAGCATTTT. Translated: CAISELSNQPQHF.

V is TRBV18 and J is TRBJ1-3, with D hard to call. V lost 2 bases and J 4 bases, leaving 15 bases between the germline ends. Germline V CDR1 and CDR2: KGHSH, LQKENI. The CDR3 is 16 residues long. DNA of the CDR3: TGTGCCAGCTCACCAACGACGGCGGACGGAGGAAACACCATATATTTT. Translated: CASSPTTADGGNTIYF.

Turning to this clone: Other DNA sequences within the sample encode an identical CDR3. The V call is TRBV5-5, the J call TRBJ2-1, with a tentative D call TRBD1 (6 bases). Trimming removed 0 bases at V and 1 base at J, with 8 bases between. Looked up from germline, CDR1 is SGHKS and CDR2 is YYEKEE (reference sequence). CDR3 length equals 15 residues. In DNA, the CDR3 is TGTGCCAGCAGCTTGGGGCAGGGGTCCTACAATGAGCAGTTCTTC. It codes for CASSLGQGSYNEQFF.

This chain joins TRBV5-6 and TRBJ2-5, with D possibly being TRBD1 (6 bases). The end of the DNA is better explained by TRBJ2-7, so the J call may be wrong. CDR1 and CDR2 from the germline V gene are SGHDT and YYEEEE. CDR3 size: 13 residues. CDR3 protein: CASSFLDSYEQYF. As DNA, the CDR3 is TGTGCCAGCAGCTTTCTGGACAGCTACGAGCAGTACTTC.

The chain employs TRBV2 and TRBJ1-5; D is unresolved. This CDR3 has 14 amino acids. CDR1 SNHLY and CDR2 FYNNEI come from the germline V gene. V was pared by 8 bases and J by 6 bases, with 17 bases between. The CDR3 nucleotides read TGTGCCAGCGGCCCAGATTCCGTTTTTCAGCCCCAGCATTTT. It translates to CASGPDSVFQPQHF.

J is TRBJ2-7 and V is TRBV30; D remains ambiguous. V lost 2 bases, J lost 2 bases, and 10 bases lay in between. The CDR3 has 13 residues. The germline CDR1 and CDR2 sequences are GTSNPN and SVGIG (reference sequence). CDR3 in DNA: TGTGCCTGGAGTCCTGGTGGCGCCTACGAGCAGTACTTC. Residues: CAWSPGGAYEQYF.

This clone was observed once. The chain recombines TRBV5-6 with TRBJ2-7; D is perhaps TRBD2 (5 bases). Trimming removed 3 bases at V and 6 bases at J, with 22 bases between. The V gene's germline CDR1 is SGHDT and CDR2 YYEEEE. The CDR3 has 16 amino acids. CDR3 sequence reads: CASSWGVNEGNGEQYF. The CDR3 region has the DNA TGTGCCAGCAGCTGGGGTGTTAACGAGGGAAATGGCGAGCAGTACTTC. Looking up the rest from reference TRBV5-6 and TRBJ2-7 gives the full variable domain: DAGVTQSPTHLIKTRGQQVTLRCSPKSGHDTVSWYQQALGQGPQFIFQYYEEEERQRGNFPDRFSGHQFPNYSSELNVNALLLGDSALYLCASSWGVNEGNGEQYFGPGTRLTVT.

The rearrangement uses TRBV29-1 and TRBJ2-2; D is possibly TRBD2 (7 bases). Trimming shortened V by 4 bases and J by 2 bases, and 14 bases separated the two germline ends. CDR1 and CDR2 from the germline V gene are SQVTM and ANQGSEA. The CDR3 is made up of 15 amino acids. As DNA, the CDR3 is TGCAGCGTTGTGTGGGGGGGCCCTAACACCGGGGAGCTGTTTTTT. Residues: CSVVWGGPNTGELFF.

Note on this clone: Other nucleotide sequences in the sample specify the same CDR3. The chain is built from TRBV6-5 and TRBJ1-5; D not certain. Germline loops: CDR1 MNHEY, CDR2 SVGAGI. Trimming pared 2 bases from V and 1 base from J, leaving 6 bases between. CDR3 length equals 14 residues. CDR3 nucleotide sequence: TGTGCCAGCAGTTACAGCGGCAGCAATCAGCCCCAGCATTTT. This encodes CASSYSGSNQPQHF.

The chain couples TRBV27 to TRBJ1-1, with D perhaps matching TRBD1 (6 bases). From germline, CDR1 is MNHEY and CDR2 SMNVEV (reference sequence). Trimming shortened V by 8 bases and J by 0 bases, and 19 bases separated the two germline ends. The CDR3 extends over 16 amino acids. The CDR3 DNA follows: TGTGCCAGCCGGGAAGGGACAAGGAGCATGAACACTGAAGCTTTCTTT. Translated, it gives CASREGTRSMNTEAFF.

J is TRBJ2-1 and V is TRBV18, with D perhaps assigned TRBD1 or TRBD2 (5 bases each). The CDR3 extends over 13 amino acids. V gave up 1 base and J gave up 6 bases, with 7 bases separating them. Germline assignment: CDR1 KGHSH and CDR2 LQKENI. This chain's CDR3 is CASSPRDGNEQFF. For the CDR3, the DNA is TGTGCCAGCTCACCACGGGACGGCAATGAGCAGTTCTTC.

CDR3 sequence: CASNSRNSWQDEQFF. CDR3 sequence (DNA): TGTGCCAGCAACTCGCGGAACAGTTGGCAGGATGAGCAGTTCTTC. The rearrangement uses TRBV14 and TRBJ2-1, with D uncertain. Germline V gene sequence: CDR1 SGHDN, CDR2 FVKESK. This CDR3 is built from 15 residues. Between the trimmed V and J ends, which lost 7 bases and 8 bases, there was a span of 21 bases.

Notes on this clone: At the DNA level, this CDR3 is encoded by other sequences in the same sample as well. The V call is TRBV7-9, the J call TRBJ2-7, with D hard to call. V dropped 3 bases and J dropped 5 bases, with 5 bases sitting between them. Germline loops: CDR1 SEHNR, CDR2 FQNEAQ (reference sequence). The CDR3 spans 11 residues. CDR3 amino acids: CASSLTNEQYF. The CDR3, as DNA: TGTGCCAGCAGCTTGACGAACGAGCAGTACTTC.

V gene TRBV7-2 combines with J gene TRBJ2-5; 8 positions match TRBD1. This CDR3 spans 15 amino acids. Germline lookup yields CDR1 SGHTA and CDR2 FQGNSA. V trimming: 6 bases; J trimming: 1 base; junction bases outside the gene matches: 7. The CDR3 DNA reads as TGTGCCAGCAGTGCCAGGGGGCCCCTCCAAGAGACCCAGTACTTC. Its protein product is CASSARGPLQETQYF.

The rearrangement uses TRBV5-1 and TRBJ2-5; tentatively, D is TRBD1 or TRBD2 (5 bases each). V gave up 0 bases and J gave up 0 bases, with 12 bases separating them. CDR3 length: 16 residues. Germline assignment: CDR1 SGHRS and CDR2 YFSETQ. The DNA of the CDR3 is TGCGCCAGCAGCTTGGAACGGGGCGGATACCAAGAGACCCAGTACTTC. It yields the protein CASSLERGGYQETQYF.

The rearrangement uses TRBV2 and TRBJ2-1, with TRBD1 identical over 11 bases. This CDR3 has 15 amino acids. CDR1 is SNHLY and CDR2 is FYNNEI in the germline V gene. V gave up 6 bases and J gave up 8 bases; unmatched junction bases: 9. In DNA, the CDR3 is TGTGCCAGCAGCCCCGGACAGGGGGCAGGGTATGAGCAGTTCTTC. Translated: CASSPGQGAGYEQFF.

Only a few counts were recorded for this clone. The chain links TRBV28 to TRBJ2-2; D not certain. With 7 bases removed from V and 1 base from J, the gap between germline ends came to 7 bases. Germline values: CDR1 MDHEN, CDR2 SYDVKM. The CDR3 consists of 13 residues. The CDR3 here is CASNQRNTGELFF. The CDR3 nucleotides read TGTGCCAGCAATCAGCGGAACACCGGGGAGCTGTTTTTT.

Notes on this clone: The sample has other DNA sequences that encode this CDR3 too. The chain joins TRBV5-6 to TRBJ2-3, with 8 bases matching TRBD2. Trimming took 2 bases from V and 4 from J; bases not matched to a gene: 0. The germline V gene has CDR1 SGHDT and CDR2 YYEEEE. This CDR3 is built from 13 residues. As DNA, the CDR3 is TGTGCCAGCAGCTTCGGGAGGGCAGATACGCAGTATTTT. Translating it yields CASSFGRADTQYF.

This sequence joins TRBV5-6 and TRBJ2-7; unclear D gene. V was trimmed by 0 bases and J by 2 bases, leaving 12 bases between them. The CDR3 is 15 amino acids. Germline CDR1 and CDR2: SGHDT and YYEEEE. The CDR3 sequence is CASSLAPGSTYEQYF. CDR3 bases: TGTGCCAGCAGCTTGGCCCCAGGTTCCACCTACGAGCAGTACTTC.